A single sample gave rise to the 21 T cell receptor beta chains below, sequenced in a study of blood T cell repertoires in COVID-19. Profiled with immunoSEQ multiplex PCR; TCRdb holds only in-frame clones, not every one. The sample yields about 200,000 clones, 90% to 95% seen once. The sample was peripheral blood. These receptors were obtained from a man in his 60s with COVID-19, enrolled during active disease.

The chain recombines TRBV28 with TRBJ1-2; weak D call: TRBD1 (5 bases). Trimming pared 5 bases from V and 5 bases from J, leaving 21 bases between. The germline CDR1 and CDR2 sequences are MDHEN and SYDVKM. This CDR3 has 16 residues. The CDR3 nucleotides read TGTGCCAGCAGTGTCTTCTCTGGGGGGACCAAATATGGCTACACCTTC. Protein: CASSVFSGGTKYGYTF.

V gene TRBV28 combines with J gene TRBJ2-2; the match to TRBD1 covers 9 bases. CDR3 size: 17 residues. J gave up 0 bases and V 8 bases, and 10 bases lay outside the gene matches. In germline, CDR1 is MDHEN, CDR2 SYDVKM. CDR3 sequence (DNA): TGTGCCAGCGGCCCTGGGGGACAGGGAGCGAACACCGGGGAGCTGTTTTTT. Its translation: CASGPGGQGANTGELFF.

This clone appeared a single time. This sequence joins TRBV6-6 and TRBJ2-7, with 8 bases lining up with TRBD1. V lost 1 base to trimming and J lost 2 bases; unmatched junction nucleotides: 4. The CDR3 sequence is 15 residues long. Per germline, CDR1 MNHNY and CDR2 SVGAGI (reference sequence). The CDR3 DNA reads TGTGCCAGCAGTTACTTGGGACAGGCCCCCTACGAGCAGTACTTC. This gives the protein CASSYLGQAPYEQYF.

The V gene is TRBV5-1, the J gene TRBJ1-2; TRBD1 agrees at 7 bases. There are 13 residues in the CDR3. The germline CDR1 and CDR2 sequences are SGHRS and YFSETQ. V shed 0 bases and J 8 bases; nucleotides not matched to a gene: 4. As DNA, the CDR3 is TGCGCCAGCAGCTTGGAGGGGGCTGACGGCTACACCTTC. It yields the protein CASSLEGADGYTF.

This clone was seen a single time. The chain is built from TRBV5-1 and TRBJ1-2; no reliable D call. Germline V gives CDR1 SGHRS, CDR2 YFSETQ. V gave up 0 bases and J gave up 4 bases, with 13 bases separating them. The length of the CDR3 is 15 residues. The CDR3 nucleotides read TGCGCCAGCAGCTTGGGAGAATCAGGACTCTATGGCTACACCTTC. Protein: CASSLGESGLYGYTF.

This clone was recorded only once. This chain's CDR3 is CASSSGGLALTDTQYF. CDR3 nucleotide sequence: TGTGCCAGCAGTTCCGGAGGACTAGCCCTCACAGATACGCAGTATTTT. V is TRBV28 and J is TRBJ2-3; 8 bases agree with TRBD2. V shed 4 bases, J shed 2 bases, and the junction held 8 bases outside the gene matches. The CDR3 covers 16 residues. In germline, CDR1 is MDHEN, CDR2 SYDVKM.

CDR3 nucleotide sequence: TGTGCCAGCAGCTTACAGGTTTCAAGCTACGAGCAGTACTTC. Its translation: CASSLQVSSYEQYF. The chain links TRBV7-2 to TRBJ2-7; D gene unclear. CDR1 and CDR2 from the germline V gene are SGHTA and FQGNSA. The CDR3 is made up of 14 amino acids. V dropped 2 bases and J dropped 3 bases, with 11 bases sitting between them.

V gene TRBV2 combines with J gene TRBJ1-3, with a possible D match to TRBD1 (5 bases). The CDR3 has 15 amino acids. Trimming took 1 base from V and 2 from J, leaving 9 bases between them. The germline gives CDR1 SNHLY, CDR2 FYNNEI. The CDR3 here is CASSEGRGTGNTIYF. CDR3 DNA: TGTGCCAGCAGTGAAGGAAGGGGTACTGGAAACACCATATATTTT. The whole variable domain, remainder taken from reference TRBV2 and TRBJ1-3, is EPEVTQTPSHQVTQMGQEVILRCVPISNHLYFYWYRQILGQKVEFLVSFYNNEISEKSEIFDDQFSVERPDGSNFTLKIRSTKLEDSAMYFCASSEGRGTGNTIYFGEGSWLTVV.

The chain joins TRBV19 to TRBJ1-6; D uncertain. The CDR3 is 14 amino acids. The V gene's germline CDR1 is LNHDA and CDR2 SQIVND (reference sequence). The V end was cut by 3 bases, the J end by 10 bases, with 13 bases between. In DNA form, the CDR3 reads TGTGCCAGTAGTATTCCCCCTGGAGGGTCACCCCTCCACTTT. Encoded protein: CASSIPPGGSPLHF.

This clone has more than one count but fewer than ten. The genes are TRBV3-1 (or the pseudogene TRBV3-2) and TRBJ1-1; unclear D gene. CDR3 size: 17 residues. Germline CDR1 is LGHDT and CDR2 is YNNKEL (reference sequence). The V end was cut by 1 base, the J end by 6 bases, with 21 bases between. CDR3 protein: CASSQGLYINLVAEAFF. As DNA, the CDR3 is TGTGCCAGCAGCCAAGGACTATACATCAACTTGGTCGCTGAAGCTTTCTTT.

V gene TRBV20-1 combines with J gene TRBJ2-7; 12 nucleotides match TRBD2. Germline values: CDR1 DFQATT, CDR2 SNEGSKA (reference sequence). This CDR3 is 17 amino acids long. J lost 4 bases, V lost 3 bases, and 13 bases had no gene match. In DNA form, the CDR3 reads TGCAGTGCTAGTGTGAGACTAGCGGGAGAGTCCTTATACGAGCAGTACTTC. It yields the protein CSASVRLAGESLYEQYF.

The chain employs TRBV19 and TRBJ2-7, with TRBD1 identical over 12 bases. Per the germline V gene, CDR1 is LNHDA and CDR2 is SQIVND (reference sequence). Losses at the gene ends were 3 bases for V and 4 bases for J; bases not matched to a gene: 10. The CDR3 has 17 amino acids. CDR3 nucleotides: TGTGCCAGTAGTATCGGGACAGGGGGCGGGAGCCCTTACGAGCAGTACTTC. Residues: CASSIGTGGGSPYEQYF.

This chain links TRBV5-1 with TRBJ2-5; 7 bases map to TRBD1. This CDR3 has 19 residues. Trimming cost V 2 bases and J 0 bases; bases outside gene matches: 16. Germline V lookup: CDR1 SGHRS, CDR2 YFSETQ. CDR3 loop: CASSLFMGPGDRDQETQYF. CDR3 in DNA: TGCGCCAGCAGCTTATTTATGGGGCCTGGGGACAGAGACCAAGAGACCCAGTACTTC.

This rearrangement joins TRBV19 to TRBJ2-1, with unresolved D. CDR1 is LNHDA and CDR2 is SQIVND in the germline V gene (reference sequence). V was shortened by 7 bases and J by 5 bases, with 12 bases between the two germline ends. The CDR3 sequence is 13 residues long. DNA for the CDR3: TGTGCCAGTAAGTCCCCCCCTAACAATGAGCAGTTCTTC. Its translation is CASKSPPNNEQFF. Complete variable domain (other parts from reference TRBV19 and TRBJ2-1): DGGITQSPKYLFRKEGQNVTLSCEQNLNHDAMYWYRQDPGQGLRLIYYSQIVNDFQKGDIAEGYSVSREKKESFPLTVTSAQKNPTAFYLCASKSPPNNEQFFGPGTRLTVL.

V and J are TRBV7-9 and TRBJ1-6; 8 bases map to TRBD1. With V trimmed by 2 bases and J by 8 bases, 14 bases remained unmatched. This CDR3 region has 18 residues. Looked up from germline, CDR1 is SEHNR and CDR2 is FQNEAQ (reference sequence). CDR3 sequence (DNA): TGTGCCAGCAGCTTATGGGGAAATGGGACAGGTAGGTATTCACCCCTCCACTTT. Amino acids: CASSLWGNGTGRYSPLHF. Based on the CDR3 plus reference TRBV7-9 and TRBJ1-6, the full variable domain is DTGVSQNPRHKITKRGQNVTFRCDPISEHNRLYWYRQTLGQGPEFLTYFQNEAQLEKSRLLSDRFSAERPKGSFSTLEIQRTEQGDSAMYLCASSLWGNGTGRYSPLHFGNGTRLTVT.

Concerning this clone itself: This CDR3 is also generated by other DNA sequences in the sample. The chain recombines TRBV5-1 with TRBJ1-6, with TRBD1 matching over 10 bases. The CDR3 is 15 residues long. With V trimmed by 1 base and J by 8 bases, 3 bases remained unmatched. CDR1 SGHRS and CDR2 YFSETQ come from the germline V gene. DNA of the CDR3: TGCGCCAGCAGCTTGAGGACAGGGGGTGATTCACCCCTCCACTTT. Protein: CASSLRTGGDSPLHF.

This chain connects TRBV5-1 to TRBJ2-5; 10 nucleotides line up with TRBD1. Germline lookup yields CDR1 SGHRS and CDR2 YFSETQ. This CDR3 region has 17 residues. J lost 5 bases, V lost 3 bases, and 13 bases had no gene match. CDR3: CASSSGVGTGERETQYF. In DNA form, the CDR3 reads TGCGCCAGCAGCTCGGGGGTCGGGACAGGGGAGCGGGAGACCCAGTACTTC.

The chain combines TRBV7-2 with TRBJ1-2, with 7 bases aligning to TRBD1. The ends lost 0 bases at V and 0 bases at J; junction bases unmatched: 1. The V gene's germline CDR1 is SGHTA and CDR2 FQGNSA. The CDR3 runs 15 residues. CDR3 sequence: CASSLAGTANYGYTF. The CDR3 coding sequence is TGTGCCAGCAGCTTAGCGGGGACAGCTAACTATGGCTACACCTTC.

This chain uses TRBV24-1 with TRBJ1-5; the match to TRBD1 covers 9 bases. With 4 bases clipped from V and 3 bases from J, the junction kept 6 bases outside the gene matches. This CDR3 contains 16 residues. CDR1 KGHDR and CDR2 SFDVKD come from the germline V gene. CDR3: CATSEGTGRLNQPQHF. The CDR3 nucleotides read TGTGCCACCAGTGAGGGGACAGGGAGACTCAATCAGCCCCAGCATTTT.

DNA of the CDR3: TGTGCCAGCAGTTATGACAGTTCCTATGGCTACACCTTC. Residues: CASSYDSSYGYTF. V is TRBV6-2 or TRBV6-3 and J is TRBJ1-2; possibly TRBD1 for D (5 bases). Looked up from germline, CDR1 is MNHEY and CDR2 is SVGEGT. The V gene lost 3 bases and the J gene lost 4 bases, with 9 bases spanning the gap. The CDR3 contains 13 residues.

V and J are TRBV7-8 and TRBJ1-1; D uncertain. This CDR3 has 15 residues. V shed 0 bases and J shed 0 bases, with 8 bases lying between them. The germline gives CDR1 SGHVS, CDR2 FQNEAQ. CDR3 sequence reads: CASSLAGRVNTEAFF. CDR3 DNA sequence: TGTGCCAGCAGCTTAGCAGGGAGGGTGAACACTGAAGCTTTCTTT.